The 9 T cell receptor beta chains below were found in one sample sequenced in a study of T cell repertoires in cytomegalovirus infection. Antigens of these TCRs are unknown. TCRdb itself ran the reads through MiXCR, one entry per CDR3 protein. The table includes hundreds of thousands of distinct CDR3 sequences, 30% to 40% detected once. The specimen comprised cultured CD8+ T cells from PBMCs, sampled from culture after CMV antigen stimulation. The receptors originated from a human donor in good health (CMV status not recorded). Some clones in this sample may be carry-over from other donors' samples.

The chain combines TRBV7-8 with TRBJ2-1; weak D call: TRBD1 (5 bases). V was shortened by 4 bases and J by 8 bases, with 21 bases between the two germline ends. This CDR3 is built from 16 residues. Germline V gene sequence: CDR1 SGHVS, CDR2 FQNEAQ. The CDR3 sequence: CASSSRVGRVYDEQFF. CDR3 in DNA: TGTGCCAGCAGCTCCCGGGTGGGGCGCGTATATGATGAGCAGTTCTTC.

Remarks on this clonotype: The missing conserved phenylalanine or tryptophan at the end of this CDR3 makes a read error likely. The gene calls are TRBV27 and TRBJ2-5, with 11 bases lining up with TRBD2. This CDR3 is built from 13 residues. V gave up 8 bases and J gave up 5 bases; unmatched junction bases: 4. Germline CDR1 and CDR2: MNHEY and SMNVEV (reference sequence). CDR3 nucleotides: TGTGCCAGCCGTAGCGGGGGGGACGAGACCCAGTACTTG. Encoded protein: CASRSGGDETQYL.

Details on this clonotype: A much larger clone lies a single base off, so this may be a read error. The rearrangement links TRBV28 to TRBJ1-1; no clear D gene. Germline V lookup: CDR1 MDHEN, CDR2 SYDVKM. The CDR3 runs to 11 residues. CDR3 loop: CVSTVNTEAFF. CDR3 DNA: TGTGTCAGCACGGTGAACACTGAAGCTTTCTTT.

The rearrangement joins TRBV6-2 or TRBV6-3 to TRBJ2-6, with TRBD1 matching over 11 bases. The CDR3 is 17 amino acids. The J segment lost 4 bases and the V segment lost 5 bases, leaving 7 bases of the junction unmatched. CDR1 is MNHEY, CDR2 SVGEGT, per germline. As DNA, the CDR3 is TGTGCCAGCAGTACTCGGGACAGGGGGTCCGGGGCCAACGTCCTGACTTTC. It encodes CASSTRDRGSGANVLTF.

Concerning this clonotype itself: A much larger clone sits a single nucleotide away, making a read error possible. The genes are TRBV7-9 and TRBJ2-1; TRBD1 matches 11 bases. Germline V gene sequence: CDR1 SEHNR, CDR2 FQNEAQ (reference sequence). The CDR3 totals 15 residues. V lost 5 bases to trimming and J lost 4 bases; unmatched junction nucleotides: 4. The CDR3 reads CASSVGQGVYNEQFF. In DNA form, the CDR3 reads TGTGCCAGCAGCGTGGGACAGGGGGTATACAATGAGCAGTTCTTC. Variable domain in full (rest from reference TRBV7-9 and TRBJ2-1): DTGVSQNPRHKITKRGQNVTFRCDPISEHNRLYWYRQTLGQGPEFLTYFQNEAQLEKSRLLSDRFSAERPKGSFSTLEIQRTEQGDSAMYLCASSVGQGVYNEQFFGPGTRLTVL.

The CDR3 nucleotides read TGTGCCACCTCGGACAGTGACTACAATGAGCAGTTCTTC. Translating gives CATSDSDYNEQFF. The chain combines TRBV24-1 with TRBJ2-1, with D possibly matching TRBD1 (6 bases). Germline CDR1 KGHDR, CDR2 SFDVKD. V was cut by 9 bases and J by 3 bases, with 11 bases left in between. This CDR3 has 13 amino acids.

This clonotype was counted between two and nine times. The chain recombines TRBV6-1 with TRBJ2-2; perhaps TRBD2 as D (6 bases). There are 14 residues in the CDR3. V dropped 7 bases and J dropped 3 bases, with 12 bases sitting between them. The V gene's germline CDR1 is MNHNS and CDR2 SASEGT. The CDR3, as DNA: TGTGCCAGCACCCTGGGACTGTACACCGGGGAGCTGTTTTTT. Protein sequence: CASTLGLYTGELFF.

This clonotype has just a few counts. The V call is TRBV6-2 or TRBV6-3, the J call TRBJ2-2; D ambiguous. The CDR3 is 14 residues long. V lost 4 bases, J lost 0 bases, and 6 bases lay in between. CDR1 is MNHEY, CDR2 SVGEGT, per germline. For the CDR3, the DNA is TGTGCCAGCAGTTTGATAACGAACACCGGGGAGCTGTTTTTT. This encodes CASSLITNTGELFF.

In its sample, this clonotype was seen a few times. The chain carries TRBV4-1 and TRBJ2-5, with D perhaps matching TRBD2 (5 bases). Germline V gene data show CDR1 as MGHRA and CDR2 as YSYEKL. This CDR3 region has 14 residues. V was clipped by 3 bases and J by 6 bases, with 14 bases between them. The CDR3, as DNA: TGCGCCAGCAGCCACGAGTCTAGCTTGAAGACCCAGTACTTC. This codes for CASSHESSLKTQYF.